This TCR beta chain appears in the sequencing data of a study of blood T cells in healthy people across ages. The germline V gene encodes CDR1 SNHLY and CDR2 FYNNEI. The CDR3 is 13 amino acids. V lost 9 bases and J lost 5, with 17 bases in between. A second PCR, run for about 7 to 11 cycles, used a sample-barcoded 5' primer plus a J-beta primer mix. TCRdb reprocessed the 5' RACE reads with MiXCR, giving one entry per CDR3 protein. This sample has under 1,000,000 distinct CDR3 sequences, with about 37% found just once. Caucasian individuals from Russia who were healthy and aged about 6 to 95 acted as donors.

This sequence joins TRBV2 and TRBJ2-7; possibly TRBD1 for D (6 bases). This TCR was recovered from a man between 18 and 35 years old in good health. The sample was blood. CDR3: CASQYRVDHEQYF. CDR3 nucleotide sequence: TGTGCCAGTCAATACAGGGTAGACCACGAGCAGTACTTC. Using reference TRBV2 and TRBJ2-7 for the parts outside the CDR3, the full variable domain is EPEVTQTPSHQVTQMGQEVILRCVPISNHLYFYWYRQILGQKVEFLVSFYNNEISEKSEIFDDQFSVERPDGSNFTLKIRSTKLEDSAMYFCASQYRVDHEQYFGPGTRLTVT.